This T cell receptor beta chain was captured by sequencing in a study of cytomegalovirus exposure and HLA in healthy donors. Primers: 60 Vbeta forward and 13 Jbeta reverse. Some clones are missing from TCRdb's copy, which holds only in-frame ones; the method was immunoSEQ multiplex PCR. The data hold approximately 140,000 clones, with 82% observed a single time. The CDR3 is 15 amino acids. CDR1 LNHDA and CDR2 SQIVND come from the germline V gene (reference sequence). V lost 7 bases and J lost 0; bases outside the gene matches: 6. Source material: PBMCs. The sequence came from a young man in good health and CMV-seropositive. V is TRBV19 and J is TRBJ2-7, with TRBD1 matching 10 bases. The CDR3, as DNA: TGTGCCAGTAAATACCGGGACAGGGGCTCCTACGAGCAGTACTTC. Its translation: CASKYRDRGSYEQYF.